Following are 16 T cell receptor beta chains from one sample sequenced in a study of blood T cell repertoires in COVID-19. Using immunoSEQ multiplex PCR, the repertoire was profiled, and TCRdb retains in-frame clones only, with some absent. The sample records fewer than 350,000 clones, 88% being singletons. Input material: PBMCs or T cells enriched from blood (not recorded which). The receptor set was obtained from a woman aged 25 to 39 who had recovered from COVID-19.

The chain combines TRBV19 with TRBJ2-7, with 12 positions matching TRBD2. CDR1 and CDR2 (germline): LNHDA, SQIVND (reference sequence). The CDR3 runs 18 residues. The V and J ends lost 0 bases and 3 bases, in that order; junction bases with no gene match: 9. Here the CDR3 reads CASSIDRLAGGLVYEQYF. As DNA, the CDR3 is TGTGCCAGTAGTATAGATCGCCTAGCGGGAGGGCTCGTCTACGAGCAGTACTTC.

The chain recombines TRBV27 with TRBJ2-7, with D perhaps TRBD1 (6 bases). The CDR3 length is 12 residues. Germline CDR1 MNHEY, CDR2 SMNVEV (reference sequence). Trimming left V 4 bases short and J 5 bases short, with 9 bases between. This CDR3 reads CASSSNRDEQYF. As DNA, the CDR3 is TGTGCCAGCAGTTCAAACAGGGACGAGCAGTACTTC.

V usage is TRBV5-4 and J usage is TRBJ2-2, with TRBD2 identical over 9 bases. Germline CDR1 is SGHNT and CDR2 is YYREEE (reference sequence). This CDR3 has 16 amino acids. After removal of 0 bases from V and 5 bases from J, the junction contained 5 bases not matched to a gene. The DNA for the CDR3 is TGTGCCAGCAGCTTGGACGCGGGAGGGCGTACCGGGGAGCTGTTTTTT. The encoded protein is CASSLDAGGRTGELFF.

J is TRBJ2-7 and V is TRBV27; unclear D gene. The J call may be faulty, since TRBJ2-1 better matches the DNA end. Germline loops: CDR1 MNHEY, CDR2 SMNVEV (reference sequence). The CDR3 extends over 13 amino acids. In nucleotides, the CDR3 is TGTGCCAGCAGTCGTCTATCAGGCAATGAGCAGTTCTTC. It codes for CASSRLSGNEQFF.

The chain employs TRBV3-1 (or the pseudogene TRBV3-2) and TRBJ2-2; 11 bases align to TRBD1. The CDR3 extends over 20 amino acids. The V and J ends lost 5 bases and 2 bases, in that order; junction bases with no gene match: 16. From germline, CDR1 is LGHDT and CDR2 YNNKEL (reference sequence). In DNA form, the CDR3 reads TGTGCCAGCAGCTCTCGGACAGGGGGCTATTCTTACCCCAACACCGGGGAGCTGTTTTTT. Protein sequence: CASSSRTGGYSYPNTGELFF.

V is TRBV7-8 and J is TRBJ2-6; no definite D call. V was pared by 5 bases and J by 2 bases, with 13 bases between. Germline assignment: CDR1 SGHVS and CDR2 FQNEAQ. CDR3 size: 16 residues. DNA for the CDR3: TGTGCCAGCAGCCCATTAACGGTGACTGGGGCCAACGTCCTGACTTTC. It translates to CASSPLTVTGANVLTF.

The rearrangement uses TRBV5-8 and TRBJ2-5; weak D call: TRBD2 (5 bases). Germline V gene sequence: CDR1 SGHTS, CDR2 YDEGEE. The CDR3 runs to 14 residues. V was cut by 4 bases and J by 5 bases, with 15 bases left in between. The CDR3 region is CASSPRARGETQYF. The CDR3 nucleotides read TGTGCCAGCAGCCCTCGGGCCCGCGGGGAGACCCAGTACTTC.

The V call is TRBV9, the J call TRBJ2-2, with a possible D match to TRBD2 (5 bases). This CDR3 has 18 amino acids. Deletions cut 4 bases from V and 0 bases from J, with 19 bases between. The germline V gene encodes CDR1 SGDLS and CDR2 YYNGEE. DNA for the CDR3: TGTGCCAGCAGCCTACCACGGGATTCCGCTTCGAACACCGGGGAGCTGTTTTTT. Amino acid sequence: CASSLPRDSASNTGELFF. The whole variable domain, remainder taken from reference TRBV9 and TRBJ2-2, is DSGVTQTPKHLITATGQRVTLRCSPRSGDLSVYWYQQSLDQGLQFLIQYYNGEERAKGNILERFSAQQFPDLHSELNLSSLELGDSALYFCASSLPRDSASNTGELFFGEGSRLTVL.

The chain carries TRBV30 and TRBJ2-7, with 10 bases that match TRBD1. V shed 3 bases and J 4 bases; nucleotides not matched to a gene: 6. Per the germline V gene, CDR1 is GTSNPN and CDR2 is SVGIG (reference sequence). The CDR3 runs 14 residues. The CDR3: CAWRGQGSFYEQYF. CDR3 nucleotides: TGTGCCTGGAGGGGACAGGGGTCCTTTTACGAGCAGTACTTC.

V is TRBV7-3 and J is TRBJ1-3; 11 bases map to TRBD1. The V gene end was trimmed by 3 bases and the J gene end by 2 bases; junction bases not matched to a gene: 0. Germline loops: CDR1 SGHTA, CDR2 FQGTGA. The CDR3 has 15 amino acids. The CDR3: CASSLGQGAGNTIYF. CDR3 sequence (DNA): TGTGCCAGCAGCTTGGGACAGGGGGCTGGAAACACCATATATTTT.

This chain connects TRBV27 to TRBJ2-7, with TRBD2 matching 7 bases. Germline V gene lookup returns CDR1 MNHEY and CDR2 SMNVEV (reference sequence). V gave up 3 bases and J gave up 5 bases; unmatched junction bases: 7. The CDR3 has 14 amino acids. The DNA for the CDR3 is TGTGCCAGCAGTTTTGTGGGGGGAGGGGACGAGCAGTACTTC. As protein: CASSFVGGGDEQYF.

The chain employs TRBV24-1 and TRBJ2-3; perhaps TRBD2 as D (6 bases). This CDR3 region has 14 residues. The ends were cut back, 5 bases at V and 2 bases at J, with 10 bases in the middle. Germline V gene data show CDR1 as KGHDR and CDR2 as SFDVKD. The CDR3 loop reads CATSGDFYTDTQYF. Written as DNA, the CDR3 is TGTGCCACCAGTGGGGACTTCTACACAGATACGCAGTATTTT.

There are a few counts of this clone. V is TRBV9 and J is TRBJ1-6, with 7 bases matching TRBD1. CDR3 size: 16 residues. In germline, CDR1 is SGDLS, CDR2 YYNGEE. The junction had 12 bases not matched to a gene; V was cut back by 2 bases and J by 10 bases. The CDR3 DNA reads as TGTGCCAGCAGCGTCAACCCTGACAGGGATAGGTCACCCCTCCACTTT. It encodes CASSVNPDRDRSPLHF. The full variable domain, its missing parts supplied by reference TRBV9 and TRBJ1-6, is DSGVTQTPKHLITATGQRVTLRCSPRSGDLSVYWYQQSLDQGLQFLIQYYNGEERAKGNILERFSAQQFPDLHSELNLSSLELGDSALYFCASSVNPDRDRSPLHFGNGTRLTVT.

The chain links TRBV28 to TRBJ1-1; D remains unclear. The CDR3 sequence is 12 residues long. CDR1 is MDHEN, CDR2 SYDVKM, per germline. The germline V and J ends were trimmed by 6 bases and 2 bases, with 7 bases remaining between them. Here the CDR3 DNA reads TGTGCCAGCAGAGATAGTAACACTGAAGCTTTCTTT. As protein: CASRDSNTEAFF.

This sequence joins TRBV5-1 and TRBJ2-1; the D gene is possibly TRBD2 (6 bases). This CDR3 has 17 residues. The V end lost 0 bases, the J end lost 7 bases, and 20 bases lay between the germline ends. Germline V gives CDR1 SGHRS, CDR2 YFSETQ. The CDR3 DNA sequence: TGCGCCAGCAGCTTGGCCATCTTACGGGAGAGAGTTAATGAGCAGTTCTTC. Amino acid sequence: CASSLAILRERVNEQFF.

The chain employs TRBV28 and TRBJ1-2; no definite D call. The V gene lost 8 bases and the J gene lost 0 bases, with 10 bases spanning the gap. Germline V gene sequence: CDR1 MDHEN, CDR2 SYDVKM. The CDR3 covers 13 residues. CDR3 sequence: CASERFPNYGYTF. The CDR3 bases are TGTGCCAGCGAGAGGTTTCCTAACTATGGCTACACCTTC.